Described below is a single T cell receptor (beta chain) sequence and its context. Its matching antigen is unknown. With 60 Vbeta and 13 Jbeta primers, the PCR was carried out. The repertoire was sequenced with immunoSEQ multiplex PCR; TCRdb's copy has only in-frame clones and lacks some. This table has approximately 81,000 clones, around four fifths appearing once. Germline values: CDR1 SGHTA, CDR2 FQGTGA. The CDR3 is 15 amino acids. Germline trimming cut 2 bases from V and 1 base from J; bases unmatched to any gene: 3. The data derive from a study of cytomegalovirus exposure and HLA in healthy donors. The wider study: Drawn from HLA-typed donors, tens of millions of unique TCRs were held in an early data release.

Findings and caveats of the study: Despite most TCR sequences being rare, some public TCRs occurred in many donors. Segments of the TCR beta V type were, in most cases, productive about 90% or about 30% of the time in an earlier analysis. Reportedly, a later analysis found an Asian-associated ancestry cluster had fewer N-insertions than the approximately 700-donor mean.

The origin of this receptor is a man aged 45-65 years in good health and CMV-seropositive. The chain links TRBV7-3 to TRBJ2-5; TRBD1 agrees at 8 bases. The source material was PBMCs. CDR3 region: CASSLQGASQETQYF. The CDR3 DNA reads TGTGCCAGCAGCTTACAGGGGGCATCCCAAGAGACCCAGTACTTC.